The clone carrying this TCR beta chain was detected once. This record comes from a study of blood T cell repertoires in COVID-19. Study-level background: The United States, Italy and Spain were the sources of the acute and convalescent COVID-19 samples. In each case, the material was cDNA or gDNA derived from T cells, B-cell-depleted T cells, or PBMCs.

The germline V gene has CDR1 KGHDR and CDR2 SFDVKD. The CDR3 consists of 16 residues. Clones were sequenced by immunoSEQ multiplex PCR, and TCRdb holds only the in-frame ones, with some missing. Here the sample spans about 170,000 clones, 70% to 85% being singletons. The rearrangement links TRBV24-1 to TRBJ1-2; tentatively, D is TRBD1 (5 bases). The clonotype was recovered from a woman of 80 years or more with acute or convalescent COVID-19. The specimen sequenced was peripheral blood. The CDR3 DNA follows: TGTGCTCCCGCCGGGGACGGGACCCGGGGGGACTATGGCTACACCTTC. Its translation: CAPAGDGTRGDYGYTF.